This T cell receptor (beta chain) was sequenced for a study of T cell responses to AZD1222 COVID-19 vaccine. Study results and limitations: With dominance at 160-218 and 743-854, vaccine-associated CD4 TCRs spanned spike. Recipients of AZD1222 seropositive at baseline numbered only 5 or 6.

TCRdb's copy holds only in-frame clones and misses some; the assay was immunoSEQ multiplex PCR. In the table there are about 130,000 clones, around 87% of which are singletons. Details on this clone: The antigen is undetermined.

The trim removed 3 bases at V and 8 bases at J, leaving 5 bases unmatched. The CDR3 loop spans 13 amino acids. The chain has TRBV12-3 or TRBV12-4 and TRBJ1-2, with TRBD1 identical over 8 bases. This sequence was found in an adult in good health. Source: peripheral blood, taken on day 0 of AZD1222 vaccination. In nucleotides, the CDR3 is TGTGCCAGCAGTTTCGTGGCAGGGGGCGGCTACACCTTC. It is translated as CASSFVAGGGYTF.